This record covers a single T cell receptor beta chain. Its specificity is not known. This specimen includes other DNA sequences encoding the same CDR3. The entry originates in a study of resident and recirculating memory T cells in vitiligo. For the study at large: Genomic DNA was extracted from whole homogenized samples, with no cell sorting.

Patients had received no treatment within the previous three months. TCRdb's table, derived via immunoSEQ multiplex PCR, lists solely in-frame clones and lacks some. The sample has around 78,000 clones, around 90% seen once. The germline gives CDR1 SNHLY, CDR2 FYNNEI. With 0 bases removed from V and 8 bases from J, the gap between germline ends came to 7 bases. This CDR3 region has 13 residues. Study-wide results and limits: TCR sequences were not conserved across biopsy sites or patients.

The V call is TRBV2, the J call TRBJ1-4, with D possibly matching TRBD1 (5 bases). The sequencing input was blood. The clonotype originates from a male donor with vitiligo. The CDR3 nucleotides read TGTGCCAGCAGTGAAGCCGGGGGGGAAAAACTGTTTTTT. Translation gives CASSEAGGEKLFF.